A selection of T cell receptor beta chains follows, all from one sample in a study of response to subunit inactivated influenza vaccine. TCRdb itself ran the RT-PCR reads through MiXCR, one entry per CDR3 protein. The profile shows about 480,000 distinct CDR3 sequences, about 25% of them singletons. Sequencing was performed on CD4+ T cells sorted from PBMCs, taken approximately 5 days after vaccination. Every receptor here comes from a man aged 45 to 65 who received an inactivated influenza vaccine. The CDR3 runs from the conserved cysteine through the conserved F or W. Fields, in order: V gene, J gene, clone size, D gene, CDR3 protein, CDR3 DNA. A D gene is named only where the DNA matches it firmly. Expanded clones get a size class; other rows say once, few or many, or leave the size out.

V gene: TRBV11-1; J gene: TRBJ2-3; clone size: .; D gene: .; CDR3 protein: CAERPLSTDTQYF; CDR3 DNA: TGTGCCGAGAGACCGCTTAGCACAGATACGCAGTATTTT
V gene: TRBV6-4; J gene: TRBJ2-1; clone size: many; D gene: TRBD2; CDR3 protein: CASRSTSGRGSSYNEQFF; CDR3 DNA: TGTGCCAGCAGATCGACTAGCGGGAGGGGTAGCTCCTACAATGAGCAGTTCTTC
V gene: TRBV5-1; J gene: TRBJ1-4; clone size: .; D gene: TRBD1; CDR3 protein: CASRSTGGSNEKLFF; CDR3 DNA: TGCGCCAGCAGATCAACAGGGGGTAGTAATGAAAAACTGTTTTTT
V gene: TRBV29-1; J gene: TRBJ2-1; clone size: few; D gene: .; CDR3 protein: CSVSPWGDNEQFF; CDR3 DNA: TGCAGCGTTTCCCCGTGGGGGGACAATGAGCAGTTCTTC
V gene: TRBV4-3; J gene: TRBJ2-2; clone size: .; D gene: .; CDR3 protein: CASSQLAANTGELFF; CDR3 DNA: TGCGCCAGCAGCCAACTCGCAGCGAACACCGGGGAGCTGTTTTTT
V gene: TRBV4-3; J gene: TRBJ2-1; clone size: few; D gene: TRBD1; CDR3 protein: CASSQPLGQGRYNEQFF; CDR3 DNA: TGCGCCAGCAGCCAACCTCTGGGACAGGGGAGATACAATGAGCAGTTCTTC
V gene: TRBV28; J gene: TRBJ2-3; clone size: .; D gene: .; CDR3 protein: CASSKKHRAAQYF; CDR3 DNA: TGTGCCAGCAGTAAGAAACACAGGGCTGCGCAGTATTTT
V gene: TRBV5-1; J gene: TRBJ2-3; clone size: .; D gene: TRBD1; CDR3 protein: CASNHGQGSTDTQYF; CDR3 DNA: TGCGCCAGCAACCATGGACAGGGTTCGACAGATACGCAGTATTTT
V gene: TRBV4-1; J gene: TRBJ1-2; clone size: many; D gene: .; CDR3 protein: CASSQELTGYGYTF; CDR3 DNA: TGCGCCAGCAGCCAAGAATTGACGGGCTATGGCTACACCTTC
V gene: TRBV20-1; J gene: TRBJ2-3; clone size: few; D gene: .; CDR3 protein: CSARARGFTDTQYF; CDR3 DNA: TGCAGTGCTAGAGCCCGAGGGTTTACAGATACGCAGTATTTT
V gene: TRBV5-1; J gene: TRBJ2-1; clone size: .; D gene: .; CDR3 protein: CASRGTLASYNEQFF; CDR3 DNA: TGCGCCAGCAGGGGTACACTAGCCTCCTACAATGAGCAGTTCTTC
V gene: TRBV6-5; J gene: TRBJ2-7; clone size: .; D gene: TRBD2; CDR3 protein: CASSYSIGERGWAVYEQYF; CDR3 DNA: TGTGCCAGCAGTTACTCGATCGGGGAGCGGGGGTGGGCCGTCTACGAGCAGTACTTC
V gene: TRBV12-3/TRBV12-4; J gene: TRBJ1-5; clone size: .; D gene: TRBD1; CDR3 protein: CASSFSSRGQGEQPQHF; CDR3 DNA: TGTGCCAGCAGTTTCAGTAGCCGTGGACAGGGAGAGCAGCCCCAGCATTTT
V gene: TRBV6-2/TRBV6-3; J gene: TRBJ1-1; clone size: few; D gene: .; CDR3 protein: CASSHDSNTEAFF; CDR3 DNA: TGTGCCAGCAGCCACGACAGCAACACTGAAGCTTTCTTT
V gene: TRBV29-1; J gene: TRBJ2-4; clone size: few; D gene: TRBD1; CDR3 protein: CSAAGTGATKNIQYF; CDR3 DNA: TGCAGCGCAGCCGGGACAGGGGCTACTAAAAACATTCAGTACTTC
V gene: TRBV7-8; J gene: TRBJ2-5; clone size: few; D gene: TRBD2; CDR3 protein: CASSLGSGLAETQYF; CDR3 DNA: TGTGCCAGCAGCTTAGGCTCTGGACTAGCGGAGACCCAGTACTTC
V gene: TRBV27; J gene: TRBJ2-5; clone size: few; D gene: TRBD1; CDR3 protein: CASSLGQGAETQYF; CDR3 DNA: TGTGCCAGCAGTTTAGGACAGGGGGCTGAGACCCAGTACTTC
V gene: TRBV20-1; J gene: TRBJ2-1; clone size: few; D gene: TRBD2; CDR3 protein: CSARDGAGGLNEQFF; CDR3 DNA: TGCAGTGCTAGAGATGGGGCGGGGGGGCTCAATGAGCAGTTCTTC
V gene: TRBV7-2; J gene: TRBJ2-7; clone size: .; D gene: TRBD2; CDR3 protein: CASSQPGLAGVEQYF; CDR3 DNA: TGTGCCAGCAGCCAACCGGGACTAGCGGGAGTCGAGCAGTACTTC
V gene: TRBV29-1; J gene: TRBJ1-5; clone size: .; D gene: .; CDR3 protein: CSVVFGGNQPQHF; CDR3 DNA: TGCAGCGTTGTTTTCGGGGGCAACCAGCCCCAGCATTTT
V gene: TRBV12-3/TRBV12-4; J gene: TRBJ2-1; clone size: .; D gene: TRBD2; CDR3 protein: CASSSGTSKNEQFF; CDR3 DNA: TGTGCCAGCAGCAGCGGGACTAGCAAAAATGAGCAGTTCTTC
V gene: TRBV7-9; J gene: TRBJ1-4; clone size: many; D gene: TRBD1; CDR3 protein: CASSWGQVKDEKLFF; CDR3 DNA: TGTGCCAGCAGCTGGGGACAGGTTAAGGATGAAAAACTGTTTTTT
V gene: TRBV21-1; J gene: TRBJ1-5; clone size: .; D gene: .; CDR3 protein: CASRRDREASNQPQHF; CDR3 DNA: TGTGCCAGCAGGCGCGACAGGGAGGCTAGCAATCAGCCCCAGCATTTT
V gene: TRBV6-2/TRBV6-3; J gene: TRBJ2-2; clone size: .; D gene: .; CDR3 protein: CASSYSGAERTGELFF; CDR3 DNA: TGTGCCAGCAGTTACTCGGGGGCGGAACGGACCGGGGAGCTGTTTTTT
V gene: TRBV29-1; J gene: TRBJ2-5; clone size: .; D gene: .; CDR3 protein: CSGIRRGDQETQYF; CDR3 DNA: TGCAGCGGGATCCGTCGGGGCGACCAAGAGACCCAGTACTTC
V gene: TRBV7-9; J gene: TRBJ1-5; clone size: .; D gene: .; CDR3 protein: CASSLEGVNQPQHF; CDR3 DNA: TGTGCCAGCAGCTTAGAGGGGGTCAATCAGCCCCAGCATTTT
V gene: TRBV15; J gene: TRBJ2-7; clone size: .; D gene: .; CDR3 protein: CATSRDPPGLPSIRYEQYF; CDR3 DNA: TGTGCCACCAGCAGAGACCCTCCGGGACTGCCCTCAATCCGTTACGAGCAGTACTTC
V gene: TRBV12-3/TRBV12-4; J gene: TRBJ2-1; clone size: few; D gene: TRBD2; CDR3 protein: CASSLVGGVGNEQFF; CDR3 DNA: TGTGCCAGCAGTTTGGTGGGGGGGGTCGGCAATGAGCAGTTCTTC
V gene: TRBV29-1; J gene: TRBJ2-4; clone size: few; D gene: TRBD1; CDR3 protein: CSASGQGLNIQYF; CDR3 DNA: TGCAGCGCGTCGGGACAGGGCTTAAACATTCAGTACTTC
V gene: TRBV25-1; J gene: TRBJ2-1; clone size: .; D gene: TRBD2; CDR3 protein: CASRAGGLFF; CDR3 DNA: TGTGCCAGCAGAGCGGGGGGTCTGTTCTTC
V gene: TRBV7-9; J gene: TRBJ2-2; clone size: .; D gene: .; CDR3 protein: CASSRIARQPTGELFF; CDR3 DNA: TGTGCCAGCAGCCGGATTGCAAGACAGCCCACCGGGGAGCTGTTTTTT
V gene: TRBV7-2; J gene: TRBJ1-5; clone size: .; D gene: .; CDR3 protein: CASSSAGRASNQPQHF; CDR3 DNA: TGTGCCAGCAGCTCCGCAGGGAGGGCTAGCAATCAGCCCCAGCATTTT
V gene: TRBV7-2; J gene: TRBJ2-1; clone size: few; D gene: .; CDR3 protein: CASRRQAGVTYNEQFF; CDR3 DNA: TGTGCCAGCAGACGACAGGCGGGAGTAACCTACAATGAGCAGTTCTTC
V gene: TRBV5-1; J gene: TRBJ2-3; clone size: .; D gene: .; CDR3 protein: CASSDRQYTDTQYF; CDR3 DNA: TGCGCCAGCAGCGATCGACAGTACACAGATACGCAGTATTTT
V gene: TRBV12-3/TRBV12-4; J gene: TRBJ2-7; clone size: few; D gene: .; CDR3 protein: CASSKTGLAHEQYF; CDR3 DNA: TGTGCCAGCAGTAAAACAGGGCTTGCTCACGAGCAGTACTTC
V gene: TRBV6-2/TRBV6-3; J gene: TRBJ2-1; clone size: .; D gene: .; CDR3 protein: CASGQQGYNEQFF; CDR3 DNA: TGTGCCAGCGGGCAACAGGGCTACAATGAGCAGTTCTTC
V gene: TRBV20-1; J gene: TRBJ2-3; clone size: .; D gene: TRBD2; CDR3 protein: CSAREGQRGGPTDTQYF; CDR3 DNA: TGCAGTGCTAGAGAAGGGCAGCGGGGGGGCCCTACAGATACGCAGTATTTT
V gene: TRBV12-5; J gene: TRBJ1-2; clone size: few; D gene: .; CDR3 protein: CASGLVLSPSGNYGYTF; CDR3 DNA: TGTGCTAGTGGTTTGGTACTAAGCCCCTCCGGTAACTATGGCTACACCTTC
V gene: TRBV5-5; J gene: TRBJ1-4; clone size: few; D gene: .; CDR3 protein: CASSYPYSGRNEKLFF; CDR3 DNA: TGTGCCAGCAGCTATCCTTACAGCGGCCGTAATGAAAAACTGTTTTTT
V gene: TRBV7-2; J gene: TRBJ2-5; clone size: .; D gene: TRBD2; CDR3 protein: CASSFVWGLQETQYF; CDR3 DNA: TGTGCCAGCAGCTTCGTCTGGGGACTACAAGAGACCCAGTACTTC
V gene: TRBV7-2; J gene: TRBJ2-7; clone size: .; D gene: .; CDR3 protein: CASSLPNTWGEQYF; CDR3 DNA: TGTGCCAGCAGCTTACCGAACACTTGGGGCGAGCAGTACTTC
V gene: TRBV20-1; J gene: TRBJ1-2; clone size: few; D gene: TRBD1; CDR3 protein: CSARGDRGGYGYTF; CDR3 DNA: TGCAGTGCTAGAGGTGACAGGGGCGGCTATGGCTACACCTTC
V gene: TRBV20-1; J gene: TRBJ1-4; clone size: .; D gene: TRBD1; CDR3 protein: CSAETGTANEKLFF; CDR3 DNA: TGCAGTGCGGAAACCGGGACAGCGAATGAAAAACTGTTTTTT
V gene: TRBV12-3/TRBV12-4; J gene: TRBJ2-5; clone size: few; D gene: TRBD2; CDR3 protein: CASSPAAGVKETQYF; CDR3 DNA: TGTGCCAGCAGTCCCGCCGCGGGGGTGAAAGAGACCCAGTACTTC
V gene: TRBV5-1; J gene: TRBJ2-5; clone size: few; D gene: .; CDR3 protein: CASRSAREGETQYF; CDR3 DNA: TGCGCCAGCAGGTCTGCAAGGGAAGGAGAGACCCAGTACTTC
V gene: TRBV18; J gene: TRBJ2-7; clone size: .; D gene: .; CDR3 protein: CASSRTAEAYEQYF; CDR3 DNA: TGTGCCAGCTCCCGGACAGCGGAGGCCTACGAGCAGTACTTC
V gene: TRBV29-1; J gene: TRBJ2-7; clone size: .; D gene: TRBD1; CDR3 protein: CSVDGQGSYEQYF; CDR3 DNA: TGCAGCGTTGACGGACAGGGTTCCTACGAGCAGTACTTC
V gene: TRBV10-3; J gene: TRBJ1-4; clone size: .; D gene: .; CDR3 protein: CAIGEGVNEKLFF; CDR3 DNA: TGTGCCATCGGGGAAGGAGTGAATGAAAAACTGTTTTTT
V gene: TRBV24-1; J gene: TRBJ2-2; clone size: .; D gene: .; CDR3 protein: CATSDPVPGTGELFF; CDR3 DNA: TGTGCCACCAGTGATCCCGTACCCGGCACCGGGGAGCTGTTTTTT
V gene: TRBV9; J gene: TRBJ2-3; clone size: few; D gene: .; CDR3 protein: CASSVGAVDAIITDTQYF; CDR3 DNA: TGTGCCAGCAGCGTAGGGGCCGTGGACGCTATAATCACAGATACGCAGTATTTT
V gene: TRBV12-3/TRBV12-4; J gene: TRBJ2-3; clone size: many; D gene: TRBD2; CDR3 protein: CASSFGSGGPEGDTQYF; CDR3 DNA: TGTGCCAGCAGTTTTGGTAGCGGGGGGCCCGAGGGAGATACGCAGTATTTT
V gene: TRBV5-4; J gene: TRBJ2-1; clone size: .; D gene: TRBD2; CDR3 protein: CASSFQRGGYNEQFF; CDR3 DNA: TGTGCCAGCAGCTTTCAGCGGGGGGGCTACAATGAGCAGTTCTTC
V gene: TRBV5-1; J gene: TRBJ2-7; clone size: few; D gene: .; CDR3 protein: CASSWAGQLPYEQYF; CDR3 DNA: TGCGCCAGCAGCTGGGCGGGACAGCTGCCCTACGAGCAGTACTTC
V gene: TRBV5-1; J gene: TRBJ2-7; clone size: many; D gene: .; CDR3 protein: CASSSTLGGPYEQYF; CDR3 DNA: TGCGCCAGCAGCTCAACATTGGGGGGCCCCTACGAGCAGTACTTC
V gene: TRBV18; J gene: TRBJ2-1; clone size: few; D gene: TRBD2; CDR3 protein: CASSPKLAATYNEQFF; CDR3 DNA: TGTGCCAGCTCACCAAAACTAGCGGCAACTTACAATGAGCAGTTCTTC
V gene: TRBV6-2/TRBV6-3; J gene: TRBJ2-3; clone size: few; D gene: TRBD2; CDR3 protein: CASSYSPSGGRWTQYF; CDR3 DNA: TGTGCCAGCAGTTACTCCCCTAGCGGGGGTCGGTGGACGCAGTATTTT
V gene: TRBV12-3/TRBV12-4; J gene: TRBJ2-7; clone size: .; D gene: .; CDR3 protein: CASSPRSLTASHGEQYF; CDR3 DNA: TGTGCCAGCAGTCCTAGATCTTTGACAGCTTCGCACGGCGAGCAGTACTTC
V gene: TRBV28; J gene: TRBJ1-3; clone size: many; D gene: TRBD1; CDR3 protein: CASSLSGTGAVSGNTIYF; CDR3 DNA: TGTGCCAGCAGTTTATCGGGGACAGGAGCGGTTTCTGGAAACACCATATATTTT
V gene: TRBV18; J gene: TRBJ2-1; clone size: few; D gene: .; CDR3 protein: CASSVLGSYNEQFF; CDR3 DNA: TGTGCCAGCTCGGTTCTTGGGTCCTACAATGAGCAGTTCTTC
V gene: TRBV6-6; J gene: TRBJ2-5; clone size: few; D gene: .; CDR3 protein: CASSRVEETQYF; CDR3 DNA: TGTGCCAGCAGCAGGGTGGAAGAGACCCAGTACTTC